Following are 15 T cell receptor beta chains from one sample sequenced in a study of cytomegalovirus exposure and HLA in healthy donors. 13 Jbeta primers and 60 Vbeta primers were used for the PCR. Produced via immunoSEQ multiplex PCR; TCRdb's table is partial and in-frame only. The data show about 190,000 clones, 84% seen once. The sequenced sample consisted of PBMCs. The receptors stem from a boy younger than 18 in good health and CMV-seronegative.

This chain's CDR3 is CASSERYETGFRKPQHF. The CDR3 DNA reads as TGTGCCAGCAGTGAACGGTACGAGACAGGGTTCAGGAAGCCCCAGCATTTT. This chain joins TRBV6-1 and TRBJ1-5, with TRBD1 matching 7 bases. In germline, CDR1 is MNHNS, CDR2 SASEGT. J gave up 8 bases and V 2 bases, and 15 bases lay outside the gene matches. The CDR3 extends over 17 amino acids.

A single count supports this clone. This rearrangement joins TRBV4-3 to TRBJ2-2; 7 bases line up with TRBD2. Germline CDR1 is LGHNA and CDR2 is YSLEER. The CDR3 spans 15 residues. V trimming: 2 bases; J trimming: 4 bases; junction bases outside the gene matches: 4. The CDR3 here is CASSQTGGSTGELFF. Written as DNA, the CDR3 is TGCGCCAGCAGCCAAACGGGGGGATCCACCGGGGAGCTGTTTTTT.

This sequence joins TRBV11-2 and TRBJ2-1; possible D gene TRBD2, 6 bases. V was trimmed by 9 bases and J by 7 bases, leaving 16 bases between them. Germline V gene lookup returns CDR1 SGHAT and CDR2 FQNNGV. The CDR3 extends over 13 amino acids. The CDR3 loop reads CASTGERGNEQFF. In DNA, the CDR3 is TGTGCCAGTACGGGAGAGAGGGGTAATGAGCAGTTCTTC.

V usage is TRBV19 and J usage is TRBJ1-1; a weak D match, TRBD1 (6 bases). This CDR3 spans 15 amino acids. CDR1 and CDR2 (germline): LNHDA, SQIVND (reference sequence). Trimming left V 3 bases short and J 0 bases short, with 11 bases between. The CDR3 loop is CASSIRDILNTEAFF. CDR3 sequence (DNA): TGTGCCAGTAGTATCCGGGACATCTTGAACACTGAAGCTTTCTTT.

This clone occurred a few times. This sequence joins TRBV27 and TRBJ2-7; 9 nucleotides agree with TRBD1. Germline lookup yields CDR1 MNHEY and CDR2 SMNVEV (reference sequence). With V trimmed by 7 bases and J by 2 bases, 6 bases remained unmatched. The CDR3 is 14 residues long. CDR3 in amino acids: CASKSGQGPYEQYF. CDR3 DNA: TGTGCCAGCAAATCGGGACAGGGACCCTACGAGCAGTACTTC.

The CDR3 DNA is TGTGCCAGCAATGGAGCGAACACTGAAGCTTTCTTT. This translates into CASNGANTEAFF. The chain recombines TRBV6-5 with TRBJ1-1; D is unclear. CDR1 MNHEY and CDR2 SVGAGI come from the germline V gene. The CDR3 sequence is 12 residues long. V dropped 7 bases and J dropped 1 base, with 7 bases sitting between them.

The chain employs TRBV11-2 and TRBJ1-2; TRBD1 matches at 7 bases. Germline CDR1 reads SGHAT; CDR2 reads FQNNGV. V trimming: 5 bases; J trimming: 1 base; junction bases outside the gene matches: 10. This CDR3 spans 16 amino acids. CDR3 amino acids: CASSRQGQAINYGYTF. The CDR3 coding sequence is TGTGCCAGCAGCAGGCAAGGACAGGCGATTAACTATGGCTACACCTTC.

V gene TRBV5-1 combines with J gene TRBJ2-3; possible D gene TRBD2, 7 bases. V lost 2 bases to trimming and J lost 4 bases, with 14 bases between them. Germline-derived CDR1 and CDR2 are SGHRS and YFSETQ. CDR3 size: 15 residues. The CDR3 reads CASSFRGANADTQYF. The CDR3 region has the DNA TGCGCCAGCAGCTTCCGGGGGGCCAATGCAGATACGCAGTATTTT.

This chain uses TRBV10-3 with TRBJ2-2; perhaps TRBD1 as D (5 bases). Germline lookup yields CDR1 ENHRY and CDR2 SYGVKD. The CDR3 totals 16 residues. Trimming shortened V by 6 bases and J by 1 base, and 15 bases separated the two germline ends. The CDR3 reads CAIRDTRQRNTGELFF. CDR3 bases: TGTGCCATCAGGGACACGCGGCAACGGAACACCGGGGAGCTGTTTTTT.

The chain's CDR3 is CASSLYSPIRNEQFF. The CDR3 nucleotides read TGTGCCAGCAGCCTCTACAGTCCTATAAGGAATGAGCAGTTCTTC. The genes are TRBV7-2 and TRBJ2-1; D not certain. CDR3 size: 15 residues. The V and J ends lost 5 bases and 7 bases respectively, with 18 bases between them. Germline loops: CDR1 SGHTA, CDR2 FQGNSA.

The chain links TRBV2 to TRBJ2-3; the D gene is possibly TRBD2 (5 bases). This CDR3 has 12 amino acids. Trimming removed 10 bases from V and 4 bases from J, with 12 bases in between. Germline CDR1 reads SNHLY; CDR2 reads FYNNEI. CDR3 sequence reads: CAKRTAADTQYF. The DNA of the CDR3 is TGTGCCAAGCGGACTGCTGCAGATACGCAGTATTTT.

This clone was counted a few times. The chain is built from TRBV13 and TRBJ2-7, with TRBD2 matching over 12 bases. The germline V gene encodes CDR1 PRHDT and CDR2 FYEKMQ (reference sequence). This CDR3 is built from 16 residues. Trimming cost V 5 bases and J 7 bases; bases outside gene matches: 12. The CDR3 DNA reads as TGTGCCAGCAGCACCCGACTAGCGGGAGCCCGGTGGGAGCAGTACTTC. Amino acids: CASSTRLAGARWEQYF.

The rearrangement uses TRBV30 and TRBJ2-7; 7 positions match TRBD2. Trimming cost V 1 base and J 4 bases; bases outside gene matches: 10. CDR1 and CDR2 (germline): GTSNPN, SVGIG (reference sequence). The CDR3 consists of 15 residues. CDR3 DNA: TGTGCCTGGAGTGCCTTCAATCGGCGGGGGTACGAGCAGTACTTC. Encoded protein: CAWSAFNRRGYEQYF.

CDR3 protein: CASSWRQRNYEQYF. CDR3 bases: TGCGCCAGCAGCTGGAGACAGCGAAACTACGAGCAGTACTTC. The chain uses TRBV5-1 and TRBJ2-7; a weak D match, TRBD1 (5 bases). The CDR3 runs 14 residues. CDR1 and CDR2 from the germline V gene are SGHRS and YFSETQ. Trimming left V 3 bases short and J 3 bases short, with 13 bases between.

The chain combines TRBV9 with TRBJ2-7; a possible D gene is TRBD1 (5 bases). This CDR3 has 14 residues. The germline CDR1 and CDR2 sequences are SGDLS and YYNGEE. V gave up 0 bases and J gave up 4 bases, with 11 bases separating them. The CDR3 nucleotides read TGTGCCAGCAGCGTAGCCCAGGCAGGGTACGAGCAGTACTTC. Its protein product is CASSVAQAGYEQYF. The full variable domain, with the rest looked up from reference TRBV9 and TRBJ2-7, is DSGVTQTPKHLITATGQRVTLRCSPRSGDLSVYWYQQSLDQGLQFLIQYYNGEERAKGNILERFSAQQFPDLHSELNLSSLELGDSALYFCASSVAQAGYEQYFGPGTRLTVT.